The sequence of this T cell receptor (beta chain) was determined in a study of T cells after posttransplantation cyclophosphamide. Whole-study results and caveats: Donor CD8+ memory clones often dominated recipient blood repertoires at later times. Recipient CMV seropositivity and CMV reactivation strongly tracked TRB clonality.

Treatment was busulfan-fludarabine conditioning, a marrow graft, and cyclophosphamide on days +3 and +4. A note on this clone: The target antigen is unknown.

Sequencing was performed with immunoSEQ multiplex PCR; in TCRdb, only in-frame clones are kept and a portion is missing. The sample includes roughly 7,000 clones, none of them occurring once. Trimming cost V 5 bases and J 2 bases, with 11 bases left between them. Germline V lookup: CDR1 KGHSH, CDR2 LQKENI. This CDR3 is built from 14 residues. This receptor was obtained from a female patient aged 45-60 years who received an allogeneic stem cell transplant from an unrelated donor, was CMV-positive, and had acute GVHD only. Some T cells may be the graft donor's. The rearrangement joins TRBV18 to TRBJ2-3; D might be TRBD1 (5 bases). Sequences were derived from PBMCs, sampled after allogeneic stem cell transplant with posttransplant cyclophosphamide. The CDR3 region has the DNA TGTGCCAGCTCATCGCGACAGCACACAGATACGCAGTATTTT. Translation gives CASSSRQHTDTQYF.